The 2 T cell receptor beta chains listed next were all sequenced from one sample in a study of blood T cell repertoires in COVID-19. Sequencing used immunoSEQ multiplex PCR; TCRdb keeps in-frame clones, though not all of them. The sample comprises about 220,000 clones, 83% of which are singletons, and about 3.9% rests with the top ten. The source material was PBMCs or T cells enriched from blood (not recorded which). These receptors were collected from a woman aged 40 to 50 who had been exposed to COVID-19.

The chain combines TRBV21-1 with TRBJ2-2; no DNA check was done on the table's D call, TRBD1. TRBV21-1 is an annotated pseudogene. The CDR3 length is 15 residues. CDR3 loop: CASSKQGEVTGELFF. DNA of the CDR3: TGTGCCAGCAGCAAACAGGGGGAGGTCACCGGGGAGCTGTTTTTT.

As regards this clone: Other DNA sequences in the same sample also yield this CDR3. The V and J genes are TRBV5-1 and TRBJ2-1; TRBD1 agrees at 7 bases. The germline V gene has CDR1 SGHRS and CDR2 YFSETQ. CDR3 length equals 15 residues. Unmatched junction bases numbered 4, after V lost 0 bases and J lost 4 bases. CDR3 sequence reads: CASSLVGGPYNEQFF. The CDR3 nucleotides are TGCGCCAGCAGCTTGGTAGGGGGCCCTTACAATGAGCAGTTCTTC.